These 21 T cell receptor beta chains share one sample of origin, sequenced in a study of blood T cell repertoires in COVID-19 (dated by TCRdb to 2019 to 2021). The library was produced with the immunoSEQ multiplex PCR assay. Sourced from immuneACCESS, this table was stored by TCRdb with only in-frame sequences that have V and J called. A share of the clones is absent; for the studies checked, an unresolved V gene accounts for under half, and the remainder has no known explanation. Within this sample are about 34,000 clones, with around 77% of them counted one time only. Of the sample, 16% falls within the top ten clones. The specimen was peripheral blood. These receptors were collected from a human donor in a cohort sampled during active COVID-19.

The rearrangement joins TRBV15 to TRBJ2-3; D remains unclear. The CDR3 contains 12 residues. V was shortened by 4 bases and J by 4 bases, with 6 bases between the two germline ends. The germline CDR1 and CDR2 sequences are LNHNV and YYDKDF (reference sequence). This CDR3 is CATSNRADTQYF. CDR3 DNA sequence: TGTGCCACCAGCAATCGGGCAGATACGCAGTATTTT.

The chain has TRBV7-6 and TRBJ1-4, with D unresolved. CDR3 length: 16 amino acids. The ends were cut back, 1 base at V and 8 bases at J, with 17 bases in the middle. Germline CDR1 and CDR2: SGHVS and FNYEAQ. CDR3 DNA sequence: TGTGCCAGCAGCTTAGGGGGAGGGTCGAGACGGGAAAAACTGTTTTTT. Translated: CASSLGGGSRREKLFF.

J is TRBJ2-7 and V is TRBV5-1; TRBD1 aligns across 8 bases. CDR3 size: 13 residues. Germline assignment: CDR1 SGHRS and CDR2 YFSETQ. With V trimmed by 4 bases and J by 3 bases, 3 bases remained unmatched. The CDR3 region has the DNA TGCGCCAGCAGCCGGGACAGGAACTACGAGCAGTACTTC. Its translation is CASSRDRNYEQYF.

The chain recombines TRBV7-2 with TRBJ2-3; TRBD2 agrees at 9 bases. This CDR3 spans 16 amino acids. The ends lost 5 bases at V and 5 bases at J; junction bases unmatched: 11. Germline V gene data show CDR1 as SGHTA and CDR2 as FQGNSA. The CDR3 bases are TGTGCCAGCAGCCGCGTAGGCGGGAGGGCCGAAGATACGCAGTATTTT. Its translation: CASSRVGGRAEDTQYF. The complete variable domain, with remaining parts taken from reference TRBV7-2 and TRBJ2-3, reads GAGVSQSPSNKVTEKGKDVELRCDPISGHTALYWYRQSLGQGLEFLIYFQGNSAPDKSGLPSDRFSAERTGGSVSTLTIQRTQQEDSAVYLCASSRVGGRAEDTQYFGPGTRLTVL.

V gene TRBV3-1 (or the pseudogene TRBV3-2) combines with J gene TRBJ2-5; D may be TRBD2 (5 bases). This CDR3 has 16 residues. From germline, CDR1 is LGHDT and CDR2 YNNKEL (reference sequence). Trimming removed 1 base from V and 4 bases from J, with 16 bases in between. CDR3: CASSQGWKSRGETQYF. The CDR3 nucleotides read TGTGCCAGCAGCCAAGGATGGAAGTCACGGGGAGAGACCCAGTACTTC.

At least ten counts were recorded for this clone. The CDR3 nucleotides are TGTGCCAGCAGCTCCAACAGAGGAGGGGACCCGAGGGGCTACACCTTC. Protein sequence: CASSSNRGGDPRGYTF. This chain links TRBV11-2 with TRBJ1-2; the D gene is possibly TRBD1 (5 bases). Trimming left V 4 bases short and J 8 bases short, with 23 bases between. Germline V CDR1 and CDR2: SGHAT, FQNNGV. The CDR3 is 16 amino acids.

As to this clone: One end of the junction varies from germline; a read error may be responsible. The genes are TRBV9 and TRBJ2-3; D is possibly TRBD2 (6 bases). Germline CDR1 reads SGDLS; CDR2 reads YYNGEE. The CDR3 has 13 residues. CDR3: CASSVTSRDTQYF. DNA of the CDR3: TGTGCCAGCAGCGTTACTAGCAGAGATACGCAGTATTTT. The whole variable domain, filled in from reference TRBV9 and TRBJ2-3, reads DSGVTQTPKHLITATGQRVTLRCSPRSGDLSVYWYQQSLDQGLQFLIQYYNGEERAKGNILERFSAQQFPDLHSELNLSSLELGDSALYFCASSVTSRDTQYFGPGTRLTVL.

This clone was recorded once. The chain combines TRBV6-6 with TRBJ1-5, with D maybe TRBD1 (6 bases). V lost 5 bases to trimming and J lost 0 bases, with 23 bases between them. The CDR3 is 19 amino acids. Germline CDR1 is MNHNY and CDR2 is SVGAGI (reference sequence). The CDR3 loop reads CASSPGQTALRYSNQPQHF. In nucleotides, the CDR3 is TGTGCCAGCAGTCCCGGACAGACGGCGTTACGTTATAGCAATCAGCCCCAGCATTTT.

The gene calls are TRBV6-1 and TRBJ1-1; no firm D call. Deletions cut 2 bases from V and 8 bases from J, with 12 bases between. The length of the CDR3 is 13 residues. The germline V gene encodes CDR1 MNHNS and CDR2 SASEGT. CDR3 DNA: TGTGCCAGCAGTGAAAGGTGGGCTTACGAAGCTTTCTTT. This codes for CASSERWAYEAFF.

This clone has a handful of counts. This sequence joins TRBV19 and TRBJ1-1, with a tentative D call TRBD1 (5 bases). Trimming shortened V by 4 bases and J by 5 bases, and 11 bases separated the two germline ends. From germline, CDR1 is LNHDA and CDR2 SQIVND (reference sequence). The CDR3 consists of 13 residues. CDR3 DNA: TGTGCCAGTAGTACTTCGACAGAGACTGAAGCTTTCTTT. Translation: CASSTSTETEAFF.

This chain connects TRBV24-1 to TRBJ2-7; D is uncertain. Germline V gene data show CDR1 as KGHDR and CDR2 as SFDVKD. The CDR3 is 13 amino acids. V was trimmed by 4 bases and J by 6 bases, leaving 12 bases between them. The CDR3 loop reads CATSEASRSEQYF. CDR3 DNA: TGTGCCACCAGTGAGGCATCTCGGAGCGAGCAGTACTTC.

This clone showed up just a few times. The genes are TRBV19 and TRBJ2-7; weak D call: TRBD1 (5 bases). Germline V gives CDR1 LNHDA, CDR2 SQIVND (reference sequence). The CDR3 sequence is 14 residues long. V shed 3 bases and J shed 0 bases, with 9 bases lying between them. The CDR3 DNA follows: TGTGCCAGTAGTATGGGGCTCACCTCCTACGAGCAGTACTTC. It translates to CASSMGLTSYEQYF.

This chain links TRBV5-1 with TRBJ2-6; D possibly corresponds to TRBD1 (5 bases). The CDR3 runs to 17 residues. The V gene's germline CDR1 is SGHRS and CDR2 YFSETQ. The V gene lost 4 bases and the J gene lost 2 bases, with 16 bases spanning the gap. CDR3 residues: CASSPDLSRAGANVLTF. In DNA, the CDR3 is TGCGCCAGCAGCCCTGACCTCTCCAGGGCTGGGGCCAACGTCCTGACTTTC.

The V and J genes are TRBV5-6 and TRBJ2-7; 12 nucleotides line up with TRBD2. This CDR3 has 14 residues. Per germline, CDR1 SGHDT and CDR2 YYEEEE. J gave up 12 bases and V 0 bases, and 7 bases lay outside the gene matches. CDR3 bases: TGTGCCAGCAGCTTGGGGGGGACTAGCGGGCACGCGTACTTC. Translation gives CASSLGGTSGHAYF.

The V and J genes are TRBV9 and TRBJ1-6; no definite D call. Trimming pared 1 base from V and 9 bases from J, leaving 14 bases between. The length of the CDR3 is 15 residues. Germline CDR1 and CDR2: SGDLS and YYNGEE. In nucleotides, the CDR3 is TGTGCCAGCAGCGTACTCCCCGGGAGATTTTCACCCCTCCACTTT. Translated, it gives CASSVLPGRFSPLHF.

Only a few counts were recorded for this clone. The chain couples TRBV6-1 to TRBJ2-3, with TRBD2 matching 10 bases. The CDR3 is made up of 14 amino acids. Trimming cost V 2 bases and J 8 bases; bases outside gene matches: 4. In germline, CDR1 is MNHNS, CDR2 SASEGT. This CDR3 is CASSEQRGGGTQYF. Written as DNA, the CDR3 is TGTGCCAGCAGTGAACAGCGGGGGGGCGGTACGCAGTATTTT.

This chain joins TRBV19 and TRBJ2-5, with 8 bases fitting TRBD2. The junction had 13 bases not matched to a gene; V was cut back by 4 bases and J by 3 bases. The CDR3 runs 17 residues. Germline V gene data show CDR1 as LNHDA and CDR2 as SQIVND (reference sequence). CDR3 amino acids: CASSRRGGASLKETQYF. For the CDR3, the DNA is TGTGCCAGTAGTAGACGGGGGGGCGCATCCCTAAAAGAGACCCAGTACTTC.

This clone was seen a handful of times. The chain uses TRBV29-1 and TRBJ1-1, with D tentatively TRBD1 (6 bases). Trimming removed 4 bases from V and 3 bases from J, with 15 bases in between. Germline V gives CDR1 SQVTM, CDR2 ANQGSEA. The CDR3 sequence is 14 residues long. The CDR3 loop is CSVAGTGKDTEAFF. CDR3 nucleotides: TGCAGCGTTGCCGGAACAGGGAAGGACACTGAAGCTTTCTTT.

This clone was recorded a few times. The V call is TRBV6-5, the J call TRBJ1-6, with 10 nucleotides matching TRBD1. Germline V CDR1 and CDR2: MNHEY, SVGAGI. The V segment lost 7 bases and the J segment 7 bases; nucleotides outside the gene matches: 7. The CDR3 has 15 residues. The DNA of the CDR3 is TGTGCCAGCATTGCCCCGGGACAGGGGAATTCACCCCTCCACTTT. Encoded protein: CASIAPGQGNSPLHF.

This chain uses TRBV18 with TRBJ1-2; TRBD1 agrees at 11 bases. The CDR3 is 18 residues long. The V gene end was trimmed by 0 bases and the J gene end by 7 bases; junction bases not matched to a gene: 13. The germline gives CDR1 KGHSH, CDR2 LQKENI. The CDR3 sequence: CASSPPGTGGPPRGGYTF. For the CDR3, the DNA is TGTGCCAGCTCACCACCCGGGACAGGGGGGCCTCCGCGGGGTGGCTACACCTTC.

J is TRBJ2-3 and V is TRBV4-1, with TRBD2 matching over 13 bases. This CDR3 region has 16 residues. Per germline, CDR1 MGHRA and CDR2 YSYEKL. Trimming at V came to 3 bases and at J to 4 bases, leaving 4 bases not matched to a gene. In nucleotides, the CDR3 is TGCGCCAGCAGCCAGACTAGCGGGGGGACCGCAGATACGCAGTATTTT. Protein sequence: CASSQTSGGTADTQYF.